Listed here are 19 T cell receptor beta chains from one sample, sequenced in a study of blood T cell repertoires in COVID-19. The protocol was immunoSEQ multiplex PCR, while the TCRdb copy is restricted to in-frame clones and leaves out a portion. Here the sample spans 150,000 to 180,000 clones, about four fifths being singletons. The sequencing sample was made of peripheral blood. These TCRs come from a woman between 55 and 75 years old with acute or convalescent COVID-19.

The chain has TRBV28 and TRBJ2-5; D call uncertain. V gave up 2 bases and J gave up 2 bases, with 6 bases separating them. Germline-derived CDR1 and CDR2 are MDHEN and SYDVKM. The CDR3 contains 13 residues. CDR3 sequence reads: CASSLTPQETQYF. The CDR3 nucleotides read TGTGCCAGCAGTTTAACTCCTCAAGAGACCCAGTACTTC.

The chain combines TRBV30 with TRBJ2-1, with 8 bases aligning to TRBD2. This CDR3 is 16 amino acids long. Germline V lookup: CDR1 GTSNPN, CDR2 SVGIG (reference sequence). V lost 0 bases, J lost 4 bases, and 8 bases stayed unmatched. The CDR3 spells CAWSVKGRGAYNEQFF. The CDR3, as DNA: TGTGCCTGGAGTGTAAAGGGGCGGGGGGCTTACAATGAGCAGTTCTTC.

J is TRBJ1-2 and V is TRBV29-1; a weak D match, TRBD1 (6 bases). With 6 bases removed from V and 5 bases from J, the gap between germline ends came to 16 bases. The CDR3 runs 13 residues. From germline, CDR1 is SQVTM and CDR2 ANQGSEA. The CDR3 loop is CSVRAGGGYGYTF. The CDR3 bases are TGCAGCGTCCGCGCGGGGGGCGGGTATGGCTACACCTTC.

About this clone: Germline and junction disagree at one end, which may indicate a read error. Within the sample, other DNA sequences also encode this same CDR3. The chain is built from TRBV18 and TRBJ1-2; TRBD1 aligns across 9 bases. The CDR3 is 13 residues long. Germline V gives CDR1 KGHSH, CDR2 LQKENI. CDR3 DNA sequence: TGTGCCAGCTCCCCACAGGGGGCTGGCGGCTACACCTTC. Protein product: CASSPQGAGGYTF.

As regards this clone: The identical CDR3 is also encoded by other nucleotide sequences in the sample. The V gene is TRBV19, the J gene TRBJ1-1; weak D call: TRBD1 (5 bases). Germline CDR1 LNHDA, CDR2 SQIVND (reference sequence). This CDR3 is built from 13 residues. V lost 6 bases and J 1 base, leaving 9 bases between the germline ends. DNA of the CDR3: TGTGCCAGTAGCGTCAGGGAGAACACTGAAGCTTTCTTT. Protein: CASSVRENTEAFF.

This clone was seen once. The rearrangement links TRBV2 to TRBJ1-2; 8 bases agree with TRBD1. Germline CDR1 is SNHLY and CDR2 is FYNNEI. CDR3 length equals 12 residues. Trimming took 10 bases from V and 5 from J; bases not matched to a gene: 6. The CDR3 reads CATQGAGYGYTF. For the CDR3, the DNA is TGTGCCACGCAGGGGGCAGGGTATGGCTACACCTTC.

J is TRBJ2-3 and V is TRBV5-1; TRBD1 is a possible D gene (7 bases). V lost 4 bases and J lost 2, with 20 bases in between. In germline, CDR1 is SGHRS, CDR2 YFSETQ. There are 17 residues in the CDR3. The CDR3 here is CASSPLPGGGVTDTQYF. The CDR3 DNA is TGCGCCAGCAGCCCACTACCAGGGGGAGGCGTCACAGATACGCAGTATTTT. The variable domain in full, completed from reference TRBV5-1 and TRBJ2-3, reads KAGVTQTPRYLIKTRGQQVTLSCSPISGHRSVSWYQQTPGQGLQFLFEYFSETQRNKGNFPGRFSGRQFSNSRSEMNVSTLELGDSALYLCASSPLPGGGVTDTQYFGPGTRLTVL.

The chain employs TRBV7-9 and TRBJ1-2, with TRBD1 matching 7 bases. CDR1 is SEHNR and CDR2 is FQNEAQ in the germline V gene (reference sequence). Trimming removed 3 bases from V and 6 bases from J; junction bases left unmatched: 10. This CDR3 contains 15 residues. The CDR3 sequence is CASSFAGGQDNGYTF. The CDR3 bases are TGTGCCAGCAGCTTTGCGGGCGGACAGGATAATGGCTACACCTTC.

The V gene is TRBV18, the J gene TRBJ1-2; D is perhaps TRBD1 (5 bases). Trimming left V 0 bases short and J 8 bases short, with 13 bases between. Germline values: CDR1 KGHSH, CDR2 LQKENI. The CDR3 spans 14 residues. The CDR3 region has the DNA TGTGCCAGCTCACCACCGCAGGCAGGGTGGGGCTACACCTTC. Translated: CASSPPQAGWGYTF. Full variable domain (missing parts from reference TRBV18 and TRBJ1-2): NAGVMQNPRHLVRRRGQEARLRCSPMKGHSHVYWYRQLPEEGLKFMVYLQKENIIDESGMPKERFSAEFPKEGPSILRIQQVVRGDSAAYFCASSPPQAGWGYTFGSGTRLTVV.

This clone was picked up a small number of times. This chain joins TRBV12-5 and TRBJ2-7; no clear D gene. The V end lost 6 bases, the J end lost 3 bases, and 6 bases lay between the germline ends. CDR3 length: 11 amino acids. Germline V gene sequence: CDR1 LGHNT, CDR2 FRNRAP. The CDR3 bases are TGTGCTAGTGGCGTTTTCTACGAGCAGTACTTC. Its translation is CASGVFYEQYF.

J is TRBJ2-1 and V is TRBV7-2; D unclear. In germline, CDR1 is SGHTA, CDR2 FQGNSA. The CDR3 runs 11 residues. Trimming pared 5 bases from V and 4 bases from J, leaving 3 bases between. CDR3 in amino acids: CASSPYNEQFF. Here the CDR3 DNA reads TGTGCCAGCAGCCCTTACAATGAGCAGTTCTTC. Full variable domain (missing parts from reference TRBV7-2 and TRBJ2-1): GAGVSQSPSNKVTEKGKDVELRCDPISGHTALYWYRQSLGQGLEFLIYFQGNSAPDKSGLPSDRFSAERTGGSVSTLTIQRTQQEDSAVYLCASSPYNEQFFGPGTRLTVL.

This sequence joins TRBV10-2 and TRBJ1-1; possibly TRBD1 for D (5 bases). The germline V gene has CDR1 WSHSY and CDR2 SAAADI. This CDR3 has 13 residues. Trimming pared 6 bases from V and 2 bases from J, leaving 10 bases between. This chain's CDR3 is CASRLTVNTEAFF. CDR3 DNA: TGCGCCAGCAGACTGACAGTAAACACTGAAGCTTTCTTT.

The J gene is TRBJ2-7, the V gene TRBV4-1, with 8 bases identical to TRBD1. Trimming cost V 1 base and J 7 bases; bases outside gene matches: 12. Germline CDR1 is MGHRA and CDR2 is YSYEKL. This CDR3 has 16 residues. The CDR3 sequence: CASSQAGQGALGEQYF. In DNA form, the CDR3 reads TGCGCCAGCAGCCAAGCCGGGCAGGGGGCACTGGGGGAGCAGTACTTC.

This clone was detected only once. The chain couples TRBV7-9 to TRBJ1-6; 8 bases agree with TRBD1. The CDR3 has 16 amino acids. Germline loops: CDR1 SEHNR, CDR2 FQNEAQ (reference sequence). Trimming at V came to 5 bases and at J to 5 bases, leaving 8 bases not matched to a gene. Here the CDR3 DNA reads TGTGCCAGCAGCCATCGACAGGGGAATAATAATTCACCCCTCCACTTT. It yields the protein CASSHRQGNNNSPLHF.

The chain couples TRBV6-4 to TRBJ1-3; 7 bases line up with TRBD1. After removal of 6 bases from V and 0 bases from J, the junction contained 11 bases not matched to a gene. The CDR3 is made up of 17 amino acids. CDR1 is MRHNA and CDR2 is SNTAGT in the germline V gene. The CDR3 is CASSALPGGLSGNTIYF. The CDR3 DNA reads as TGTGCCAGCAGCGCCCTGCCAGGGGGACTCTCTGGAAACACCATATATTTT.

The chain employs TRBV5-1 and TRBJ2-5; D remains ambiguous. The CDR3 length is 13 residues. Germline V gene lookup returns CDR1 SGHRS and CDR2 YFSETQ. Trimming removed 1 base at V and 4 bases at J, with 8 bases between. The CDR3 DNA sequence: TGCGCCAGCAGCTTGCTGAGTGTAGAGACCCAGTACTTC. Translation gives CASSLLSVETQYF.

V usage is TRBV3-1 (or the pseudogene TRBV3-2) and J usage is TRBJ2-1; a weak D match, TRBD2 (5 bases). Trimming stripped 4 bases from V and 4 bases from J, with 17 bases between. This CDR3 spans 16 amino acids. Germline assignment: CDR1 LGHDT and CDR2 YNNKEL (reference sequence). The CDR3, as DNA: TGTGCCAGCAGCCTACTCGGCGCAGGAGGTTACAATGAGCAGTTCTTC. It specifies CASSLLGAGGYNEQFF.

V usage is TRBV9 and J usage is TRBJ1-1, with TRBD1 matching over 9 bases. The germline V gene encodes CDR1 SGDLS and CDR2 YYNGEE. V lost 0 bases, J lost 1 base, and 1 base stayed unmatched. This CDR3 contains 15 residues. As DNA, the CDR3 is TGTGCCAGCAGCGTAGGGGGACAGGGGAACACTGAAGCTTTCTTT. Translating gives CASSVGGQGNTEAFF.

There are a few counts of this clone. The chain links TRBV15 to TRBJ1-5; 8 bases fit TRBD1. The V segment lost 2 bases and the J segment 6 bases; nucleotides outside the gene matches: 3. Germline V gives CDR1 LNHNV, CDR2 YYDKDF (reference sequence). The CDR3 is made up of 14 amino acids. The CDR3 DNA sequence: TGTGCCACCAGCAGAAGACAGGGGTCTCAGCCCCAGCATTTT. It encodes CATSRRQGSQPQHF.